These 9 T cell receptor beta chains originate from one sample sequenced in a study of shared clonotypes between healthy human individuals. As defined, naive CD8 cells were CD45RO-negative and positively selected for CCR7, with terminally differentiated effector memory CD45RA+ cells excluded. Here immunoSEQ multiplex PCR was the method, and the copy in TCRdb shows in-frame clones only, minus some. The data contain about 2.2 million clones, 90% to 95% of them singletons. The sample taken for sequencing was naive CD8+ T cells from PBMCs. The receptor set was obtained from a man younger than 35 in good health. Some clones in this sample may be carry-over from other donors' samples.

This rearrangement joins TRBV28 to TRBJ2-1, with 10 bases identical to TRBD1. This CDR3 is 15 amino acids long. The germline V gene encodes CDR1 MDHEN and CDR2 SYDVKM. The V segment lost 6 bases and the J segment 5 bases; nucleotides outside the gene matches: 7. CDR3 loop: CASRSRTGGDNEQFF. In DNA, the CDR3 is TGTGCCAGCAGGTCCCGGACAGGGGGTGACAATGAGCAGTTCTTC.

The V and J genes are TRBV28 and TRBJ2-1; D may be TRBD2 (6 bases). Germline V CDR1 and CDR2: MDHEN, SYDVKM. Trimming shortened V by 7 bases and J by 2 bases, and 18 bases separated the two germline ends. This CDR3 spans 16 amino acids. CDR3 residues: CASNVAGHPPYNEQFF. CDR3 DNA sequence: TGTGCCAGCAATGTCGCGGGGCACCCTCCCTACAATGAGCAGTTCTTC.

This clone was recorded only once. The sample holds other DNA sequences that translate to the same CDR3. CDR3 protein: CASSLGGRYEQYF. Here the CDR3 DNA reads TGTGCCAGCAGTTTAGGGGGGAGGTACGAGCAGTACTTC. The chain is built from TRBV28 and TRBJ2-7; possible D gene TRBD2, 6 bases. V dropped 2 bases and J dropped 4 bases, with 9 bases sitting between them. The CDR3 contains 13 residues. The germline V gene encodes CDR1 MDHEN and CDR2 SYDVKM.

The V and J genes are TRBV5-1 and TRBJ1-2; TRBD1 aligns across 8 bases. Germline V lookup: CDR1 SGHRS, CDR2 YFSETQ. Trimming cost V 4 bases and J 2 bases; bases outside gene matches: 10. The CDR3 covers 16 residues. CDR3 in amino acids: CASSPDRGLKNYGYTF. CDR3 sequence (DNA): TGCGCCAGCAGCCCCGACAGGGGCCTGAAAAACTATGGCTACACCTTC.

The chain combines TRBV7-8 with TRBJ2-7, with D possibly TRBD1 on 6 matching bases. The ends were cut back, 9 bases at V and 3 bases at J, with 18 bases in the middle. The CDR3 has 14 amino acids. The germline V gene encodes CDR1 SGHVS and CDR2 FQNEAQ. CDR3 sequence reads: CASMVGVGGYEQYF. CDR3 DNA: TGTGCCAGTATGGTCGGGGTAGGGGGCTACGAGCAGTACTTC.

This clone was recorded once. This sequence joins TRBV11-1 and TRBJ2-5; perhaps TRBD1 as D (5 bases). Matching the DNA end better, TRBJ2-7 makes the J call doubtful. From germline, CDR1 is SGHAT and CDR2 FQDESV (reference sequence). This CDR3 is 13 amino acids long. The CDR3 sequence: CASSPTGFYEQYF. The DNA of the CDR3 is TGTGCCAGCAGCCCAACAGGATTTTACGAGCAGTACTTC.

The chain is built from TRBV9 and TRBJ2-7; TRBD1 agrees at 11 bases. With V trimmed by 4 bases and J by 6 bases, 9 bases remained unmatched. In germline, CDR1 is SGDLS, CDR2 YYNGEE. This CDR3 spans 15 amino acids. DNA of the CDR3: TGTGCCAGCAGCCACGGACAGGGGGCGCCCCGCGAGCAGTACTTC. Protein sequence: CASSHGQGAPREQYF.

CDR3 amino acids: CASSLPREVADTQYF. CDR3 DNA: TGTGCCAGCAGTTTACCCCGGGAGGTCGCAGATACGCAGTATTTT. J is TRBJ2-3 and V is TRBV28; 7 bases agree with TRBD2. This CDR3 has 15 amino acids. V trimming: 2 bases; J trimming: 4 bases; junction bases outside the gene matches: 6. Germline loops: CDR1 MDHEN, CDR2 SYDVKM.

The rearrangement joins TRBV4-1 to TRBJ2-3; no definite D call. The V gene's germline CDR1 is MGHRA and CDR2 YSYEKL. The CDR3 loop spans 14 amino acids. Trimming took off 4 bases at V and 5 bases at J, with 13 bases between the two ends. The CDR3: CASSLRLSEDTQYF. The CDR3 region has the DNA TGCGCCAGCAGCCTGAGGCTAAGCGAAGATACGCAGTATTTT.